This T cell receptor beta chain came from a study of shared T cell receptors in the human thymus (dated by TCRdb to the early 2020s). About the investigation overall: The study examined how the human thymus generates shared, self-reactive T-cell receptor alpha chains.

CDR1 and CDR2, per the germline V gene, are MNHEY and SVGAGI. The junction shows trimming of 4 bases on V and 1 base on J, plus 8 bases between the germline ends. There are 15 amino acids in the CDR3, from cysteine to phenylalanine inclusive. The retained sequence is limited to the CDR3, 45 bases, with the frame set at the first base. As to this clone: Which antigen it targets is not known. No base quality information exists; no much larger clone differs at one position.

The library was produced with the immunoSEQ multiplex PCR assay. TCRdb stores this immuneACCESS table with in-frame sequences only. Part of the clones is absent; in the studies checked, under half of the shortfall reflects unresolved V genes, and no reason is known for the rest. In this sample the table shows about 500,000 clones, roughly 74% of which occur a single time. More than 0.01% of the sample comes from the top ten. This sample also belongs to another study, concerning human thymus T cells. The second study reports: Donors were immunologically healthy infants undergoing open corrective cardiac surgery for congenital heart defects in Finland. The thymus tissue came from surgical resects taken out during corrective cardiac surgery. Biased V and J gene segment usage appeared to be present in both thymic and peripheral blood repertoires. The related research found that thymic TCR repertoires overlapped highly between unrelated individuals. The study used under ten infant thymus samples plus four related peripheral blood samples to characterize TCR alpha and beta repertoires. The infant donors were about 6 to 244 days old, and the cohort included a handful of males and a couple of females. After being mechanically released from the tissue, thymocytes were kept at -70 degrees C in pellets of about 8.5-34 million cells. A QIAsymphony instrument was used to extract genomic DNA from frozen cell pellets. The immunoSEQ multiplex PCR assay was used to amplify the TCRB and TCRAD loci from a standardized amount of quality-controlled genomic DNA. Amplicons spanned the V(D)J region at a length sufficient to cover the CDR3 and identify V and J genes. The amplicons were sequenced on an Illumina platform via the commercial immunoSEQ service. Primer bias and sequencing errors were corrected as previously described, and TCRAD and TCRB were defined on the basis of the IMGT database. immunoSEQ Analyzer 3.0 and VDJTools were used for repertoire analysis, which covered basic statistics, V/J segment usage, diversity estimates, rarefaction and pairwise overlap. Chao1, ChaoE, Efron-Thisted, Shannon and inverse Simpson indices were used to estimate diversity, which was also estimated on datasets down-sampled to the smallest sample. Repertoire overlap was determined by strict matching of CDR3 nucleotide sequence, V gene and J gene, and Jaccard-based multidimensional scaling clustering was applied. On average, approximately 790,000 unique TCRB clonotypes were obtained from thymus samples, compared with around 78,000 from blood samples.

The sample consisted of thymocytes. This sequence uses TRBV6-5 and TRBJ2-6, with the D segment identity uncertain. The TCR originated in a boy younger than two with a congenital heart defect. Donor details come from another sample of the same person, matched by shared clones. This receptor carries the CDR3 CASSSQVSGANVLTF. The DNA reads TGTGCCAGCAGTTCCCAGGTATCTGGGGCCAACGTCCTGACTTTC.